At least ten counts were recorded for the clone carrying this TCR beta chain. Study donors comprised healthy, HIV-negative adults devoid of recent acute infection or vaccination. Germline-derived CDR1 and CDR2 are SGHVS and FQNEAQ. V was pared by 7 bases and J by 6 bases, with 13 bases between. This CDR3 contains 12 residues. Sequencing was performed with immunoSEQ multiplex PCR; in TCRdb, only in-frame clones are kept and a portion is missing. The sample gives about 980,000 clones, over 75% of which show up once; about 1.5% is in the top ten. This sample is drawn from a study of shared clonotypes between healthy human individuals.

The sequence was obtained from a man aged 18 to 29 in good health. Sequenced sample: memory CD4+ T cells sorted from blood. The subset here: CD45RA-negative fraction. V is TRBV7-8 and J is TRBJ2-7, with D perhaps TRBD1 or TRBD2 (5 bases each). The CDR3 reads CASKGPATEQYF. The CDR3 DNA reads as TGTGCCAGCAAGGGACCCGCGACCGAGCAGTACTTC.